This T cell receptor (beta chain) appears in the sequencing data of a study of cytomegalovirus exposure and HLA in healthy donors. General study results and limits: The study listed 164 cytomegalovirus-associated TCR beta chains. Per a prior analysis, the majority of TCR beta V segments were productive roughly 87% or roughly 30% of the time. In vitro, a few CMV-associated chains proved specific for CMV antigens.

Of note for this clone: Its antigen is undetermined.

13 Jbeta primers and 60 Vbeta primers were used for the PCR. Sequencing was performed with immunoSEQ multiplex PCR; in TCRdb, only in-frame clones are kept and a portion is missing. The sample totals about 190,000 clones. This CDR3 contains 12 residues. What was sequenced was PBMCs. The chain is built from TRBV21-1 and TRBJ2-7; the table's D call, TRBD2, has no DNA check behind it. TRBV21-1 counts as a pseudogene. This TCR was recovered from a man aged 25 to 45 in good health and CMV-seronegative. CDR3 in amino acids: CASSKRGGEQYF. CDR3 nucleotide sequence: TGTGCCAGCAGCAAACGGGGAGGCGAGCAGTACTTC.